A selection of T cell receptor beta chains follows, all from one sample in a study of blood T cell repertoires in COVID-19. TCRdb's table, derived via immunoSEQ multiplex PCR, lists solely in-frame clones and lacks some. Among about 250,000 clones listed, 70% to 90% were seen once. Sequenced input: PBMCs or T cells enriched from blood (not recorded which). These TCRs come from a man aged 35 to 55 who had recovered from COVID-19. Each CDR3 is given with its conserved first and last residue. A D gene is named only where the DNA matches it firmly. Size values are once, few and many counts, or a class for expanded clones, and some rows have none.

j_gene	abundance	v_gene	d_gene	CDR3nt	CDR3aa
TRBJ1-5	.	TRBV10-3	TRBD1	TGTGCCATCAGGGATGACAGGGACAGCAATCAGCCCCAGCATTTT	CAIRDDRDSNQPQHF
TRBJ2-3	.	TRBV30	.	TGTGCCTGGAAGCCCTTCACAGATACGCAGTATTTT	CAWKPFTDTQYF
TRBJ2-1	.	TRBV10-2	.	TGCGCCAGCAGTGAGTTTATGATAAAGAGCTCCTACAATGAGCAGTTCTTC	CASSEFMIKSSYNEQFF
TRBJ2-7	.	TRBV2	.	TGTGCCAGCAATCCGGGATTGACCTACGAGCAGTACTTC	CASNPGLTYEQYF
TRBJ2-1	once	TRBV5-1	.	TGCGCCAGCAGCTTGGGTTTGGGACTTCCCAATGAGCAGTTCTTC	CASSLGLGLPNEQFF
TRBJ2-3	.	TRBV30	TRBD2	TGTGCCTGGAGCCCCATGCGGGGGGGGGTCACAGATACGCAGTATTTT	CAWSPMRGGVTDTQYF
TRBJ2-5	.	TRBV9	.	TGTGCCAGCAGCGTAGTAGCCAGGGGCGAGAAAGAGACCCAGTACTTC	CASSVVARGEKETQYF
TRBJ1-5	.	TRBV2	.	TGTGCCAGCAGTACTTCAAATAGCAATCAGCCCCAGCATTTT	CASSTSNSNQPQHF
TRBJ1-1	.	TRBV2	.	TGTGCCAGCAGTGAAGGACAGCCATTGAACAGTGAAGCTTTCTTT	CASSEGQPLNSEAFF
TRBJ2-5	.	TRBV30	TRBD1	TGTGCCTGGAGTACCGCCACAGGGGTTAGGGAGACCCAGTACTTC	CAWSTATGVRETQYF
TRBJ2-3	.	TRBV5-1	TRBD1	TGCGCCAGCAGCATACAGGGGGATACGCAGTATTTT	CASSIQGDTQYF
TRBJ1-4	.	TRBV7-3	.	TGTGCCAGCAGCCCAGGGTCTAATGAAAAACTGTTTTTT	CASSPGSNEKLFF
TRBJ1-6	few	TRBV5-1	TRBD1	TGCGCCAGCAGCTTGGGGACAGGAGCTTCACCCCTCCACTTT	CASSLGTGASPLHF
TRBJ1-5	once	TRBV6-4	.	TGTGCCAGCAGTGAGACATATGACAATCAGCCCCAGCATTTT	CASSETYDNQPQHF
TRBJ2-7	.	TRBV5-4	TRBD2	TGTGCCAGCAGCCCCCCCGGGACTAGGTCCATCCACGAGCAGTACTTC	CASSPPGTRSIHEQYF
TRBJ2-1	.	TRBV20-1	TRBD2	TGCAGTGCTAGTCTGCCCTTGCGGGAGGGACCCTCCTACAATGAGCAGTTCTTC	CSASLPLREGPSYNEQFF
TRBJ1-4	.	TRBV19	.	TGTGCCAGTAGTCTCAGTCAATATAATGAAAAACTGTTTTTT	CASSLSQYNEKLFF
TRBJ2-2	once	TRBV3-1/TRBV3-2	TRBD2	TGTGCCAGCAGTAAAGGGACTAGCGGTCGTCCCGGGGAGCTGTTTTTT	CASSKGTSGRPGELFF
TRBJ1-1	.	TRBV30	.	TGTGCCTGGAGTCCACTCATGAACACTGAAGCTTTCTTT	CAWSPLMNTEAFF
TRBJ1-3	once	TRBV7-2	.	TGTGCCAGCAGCTTAGTCCGGTCGGGAAACACCATATATTTT	CASSLVRSGNTIYF
TRBJ2-7	.	TRBV27	.	TGTGCCAGCAGTACCCTGGGGGGGACAATTGCCTACGAGCAGTACTTC	CASSTLGGTIAYEQYF
TRBJ2-2	.	TRBV5-4	TRBD1	TGTGCCAGCAGCTTGGGGCCGGGACAGGGTAACACCGGGGAGCTGTTTTTT	CASSLGPGQGNTGELFF
TRBJ1-1	.	TRBV12-3/TRBV12-4	TRBD1	TGTGCCAGCAGGGATACGACAGGGGCTGAAGCTTTCTTT	CASRDTTGAEAFF
TRBJ2-7	.	TRBV6-7	TRBD1	TGTGCCAGCATCCCAGACAGGGGGCCCATGTCCTACGAGCAGTACTTC	CASIPDRGPMSYEQYF
TRBJ2-5	.	TRBV6-5	.	TGTGCCAGCAGTTACTCCGGTAATGACCAAGAGACCCAGTACTTC	CASSYSGNDQETQYF
TRBJ1-2	.	TRBV2	.	TGTGCCAGCAGGGGAGTGGATAACTATGGCTACACCTTC	CASRGVDNYGYTF
TRBJ1-1	.	TRBV30	.	TGTGCCTGGGGGGGGGCGCGAAGCACTGAAGCTTTCTTT	CAWGGARSTEAFF
TRBJ1-1	once	TRBV6-5	.	TGTGCCAAGGGGTCAGGCATGAACACTGAAGCTTTCTTT	CAKGSGMNTEAFF
TRBJ1-1	.	TRBV2	.	TGTGCCAGCAGACAGGGAGAATCGGGCACTGAAGCTTTCTTT	CASRQGESGTEAFF
TRBJ1-5	.	TRBV19	TRBD1	TGTGCCAGTAGTAGACAGGGGGCGGATCAGCCCCAGCATTTT	CASSRQGADQPQHF
TRBJ1-2	.	TRBV30	TRBD1	TGTGCCTGGACCTCCATTCAAGGGGGCGCTTACTATGGCTACACCTTC	CAWTSIQGGAYYGYTF
TRBJ2-1	.	TRBV6-4	TRBD2	TGTGCCACCTCCCCCAGATGGACTAGCGGGGGCAATGAGCAGTTCTTC	CATSPRWTSGGNEQFF
TRBJ1-2	.	TRBV7-2	.	TGTGCCAGCAGCTTAGGGGTGTTGGTAGGGGGTCAGGGGAATGGCTACACCTTC	CASSLGVLVGGQGNGYTF
TRBJ2-1	.	TRBV28	.	TGTGCCAGCAGTTTACACAGGCTTGGGAATGAGCAGTTCTTC	CASSLHRLGNEQFF